Presented here are 17 T cell receptor beta chains from one specimen sequenced in a study of blood T cell repertoires in COVID-19. Generated by immunoSEQ multiplex PCR, the TCRdb table keeps only in-frame clones and is missing some. This table has more than 150,000 clones, roughly nine tenths appearing once. Sequencing was done on a sample of peripheral blood. These TCRs come from a man in his 70s with active or convalescent COVID-19.

J is TRBJ1-3 and V is TRBV5-1; D possibly corresponds to TRBD1 (5 bases). The CDR3 has 17 amino acids. Germline V gives CDR1 SGHRS, CDR2 YFSETQ. V gave up 0 bases and J gave up 0 bases, with 13 bases separating them. CDR3 residues: CASSLGSGHLSGNTIYF. The CDR3 DNA sequence: TGCGCCAGCAGCTTGGGGAGTGGACATCTCTCTGGAAACACCATATATTTT.

V and J are TRBV27 and TRBJ1-2, with 8 bases fitting TRBD1. The length of the CDR3 is 14 residues. V shed 3 bases, J shed 4 bases, and the junction held 4 bases outside the gene matches. Germline V gives CDR1 MNHEY, CDR2 SMNVEV (reference sequence). CDR3 amino acids: CASSFRGQGYGYTF. CDR3 nucleotides: TGTGCCAGCAGTTTTCGAGGACAGGGCTATGGCTACACCTTC.

This sequence joins TRBV28 and TRBJ2-7; 16 bases line up with TRBD2. The V gene end was trimmed by 6 bases and the J gene end by 12 bases; junction bases not matched to a gene: 11. CDR1 and CDR2 (germline): MDHEN, SYDVKM. The CDR3 loop spans 15 amino acids. The DNA for the CDR3 is TGTGCCAGCAGGCCCGCCGGGACTAGCGGGAGGGCACCGTACTTC. This gives the protein CASRPAGTSGRAPYF.

V usage is TRBV7-8 and J usage is TRBJ1-5; TRBD1 is a possible D gene (5 bases). From germline, CDR1 is SGHVS and CDR2 FQNEAQ. V lost 0 bases to trimming and J lost 7 bases, with 10 bases between them. This CDR3 region has 14 residues. The CDR3 protein is CASSLAAGNQPQHF. The CDR3, as DNA: TGTGCCAGCAGCTTAGCGGCAGGGAACCAGCCCCAGCATTTT.

The chain couples TRBV19 to TRBJ2-2, with a possible D match to TRBD1 (6 bases). The CDR3 runs 14 residues. Germline V gives CDR1 LNHDA, CDR2 SQIVND (reference sequence). V lost 6 bases, J lost 4 bases, and 12 bases lay in between. DNA for the CDR3: TGTGCCAGTAGGACAGGACTCTTCACCGGGGAGCTGTTTTTT. This gives the protein CASRTGLFTGELFF.

The chain carries TRBV6-5 and TRBJ2-7, with unresolved D. The V end lost 7 bases, the J end lost 6 bases, and 16 bases lay between the germline ends. The CDR3 is made up of 13 amino acids. The germline V gene has CDR1 MNHEY and CDR2 SVGAGI. CDR3 nucleotides: TGTGCCAGCACCCCATCGTGGGCCGGCGAGCAGTACTTC. This translates into CASTPSWAGEQYF.

The J gene is TRBJ2-2, the V gene TRBV7-9; TRBD2 might be the D (5 bases). V was shortened by 2 bases and J by 4 bases, with 17 bases between the two germline ends. This CDR3 has 17 residues. CDR1 is SEHNR, CDR2 FQNEAQ, per germline (reference sequence). The CDR3 loop is CASSLSLVGVGTGELFF. Written as DNA, the CDR3 is TGTGCCAGCAGCTTAAGTCTAGTGGGAGTCGGCACCGGGGAGCTGTTTTTT.

The chain combines TRBV7-2 with TRBJ1-5; 7 bases match TRBD1. The CDR3 has 15 residues. Trimming removed 0 bases from V and 5 bases from J; junction bases left unmatched: 4. Germline V gene lookup returns CDR1 SGHTA and CDR2 FQGNSA. The CDR3 bases are TGTGCCAGCAGCTTAGCAGGGGGCCAGCATCAGCCCCAGCATTTT. It codes for CASSLAGGQHQPQHF.

The V gene is TRBV24-1, the J gene TRBJ2-1, with 7 bases matching TRBD1. The length of the CDR3 is 16 residues. Germline assignment: CDR1 KGHDR and CDR2 SFDVKD. With 0 bases clipped from V and 5 bases from J, the junction kept 6 bases outside the gene matches. CDR3: CATSDLRTGIHNEQFF. CDR3 nucleotides: TGTGCCACCAGTGATTTGAGGACAGGAATACACAATGAGCAGTTCTTC.

The chain has TRBV18 and TRBJ1-6, with a possible D match to TRBD1 (6 bases). This CDR3 is 14 amino acids long. Germline assignment: CDR1 KGHSH and CDR2 LQKENI. Trimming stripped 6 bases from V and 10 bases from J, with 16 bases between. The CDR3 DNA reads as TGTGCCAGCTCGACAAGGGCAGGGGACTCACCCCTCCACTTT. It specifies CASSTRAGDSPLHF.

The chain couples TRBV10-2 to TRBJ2-1; 9 positions agree with TRBD2. Germline V gene sequence: CDR1 WSHSY, CDR2 SAAADI. Unmatched junction bases numbered 7, after V lost 7 bases and J lost 0 bases. The CDR3 has 16 amino acids. CDR3 protein: CASMGLAGTSYNEQFF. Here the CDR3 DNA reads TGCGCCAGCATGGGTCTAGCGGGGACCTCCTACAATGAGCAGTTCTTC.

The chain uses TRBV6-5 and TRBJ1-2; no definite D call. The germline V gene encodes CDR1 MNHEY and CDR2 SVGAGI. This CDR3 comprises 13 residues. Between the trimmed V and J ends, which lost 4 bases and 8 bases, there was a span of 14 bases. This CDR3 reads CASSSRLTLGYTF. For the CDR3, the DNA is TGTGCCAGCAGTTCCCGACTGACTCTGGGCTACACCTTC.

V is TRBV18 and J is TRBJ1-6; unclear D gene. This CDR3 is built from 12 residues. Trimming removed 4 bases at V and 7 bases at J, with 5 bases between. Germline lookup yields CDR1 KGHSH and CDR2 LQKENI. CDR3 bases: TGTGCCAGCTCACGTCAAAATTCACCCCTCCACTTT. Amino acids: CASSRQNSPLHF.

The chain combines TRBV5-1 with TRBJ2-3; perhaps TRBD1 as D (6 bases). Germline V gene sequence: CDR1 SGHRS, CDR2 YFSETQ. There are 16 residues in the CDR3. The V gene lost 0 bases and the J gene lost 0 bases, with 11 bases spanning the gap. CDR3 loop: CASSLAPGVSTDTQYF. The CDR3 nucleotides read TGCGCCAGCAGCTTGGCCCCAGGGGTTAGCACAGATACGCAGTATTTT.

This clone came up a few times. This chain connects TRBV30 to TRBJ1-6; possibly TRBD1 for D (5 bases). The V gene lost 1 base and the J gene lost 7 bases, with 8 bases spanning the gap. The CDR3 covers 13 residues. Germline lookup yields CDR1 GTSNPN and CDR2 SVGIG (reference sequence). CDR3 bases: TGTGCCTGGAGTGGGGGGGGAAATTCACCCCTCCACTTT. Its protein product is CAWSGGGNSPLHF.

The table lists this clone with a few counts. The chain recombines TRBV3-1 (or the pseudogene TRBV3-2) with TRBJ1-4; 7 positions agree with TRBD1. Germline assignment: CDR1 LGHDT and CDR2 YNNKEL (reference sequence). The trim removed 6 bases at V and 8 bases at J, leaving 9 bases unmatched. This CDR3 spans 14 amino acids. The CDR3 protein is CASSPTGQKEKLFF. The CDR3 DNA reads as TGTGCCAGCAGTCCCACGGGACAGAAGGAAAAACTGTTTTTT.

The rearrangement joins TRBV4-3 to TRBJ2-5; D not resolved. Trimming stripped 1 base from V and 7 bases from J, with 10 bases between. Germline lookup yields CDR1 LGHNA and CDR2 YSLEER. This CDR3 comprises 13 residues. CDR3 protein: CASSQALSGTQYF. The CDR3 nucleotides are TGCGCCAGCAGCCAAGCCCTCTCGGGGACCCAGTACTTC.